These T cell receptor beta chains were read from a single sample in a study of cytomegalovirus exposure and HLA in healthy donors. Clones were sequenced by immunoSEQ multiplex PCR, and TCRdb holds only the in-frame ones, with some missing. The sample lists roughly 100,000 clones, 76% occurring once. The specimen was PBMCs. The receptors here all came from a middle-aged man in good health and CMV-seropositive. Each CDR3 is given with its conserved first and last residue. A D gene is named only where the DNA matches it firmly. Expanded clones are given a class, and other clones once, few, many or no size at all.

clone size,D gene,J gene,V gene,CDR3 DNA,CDR3 protein
few,.,TRBJ2-7,TRBV2,TGTGCCAGCAGTGAACGAGGAACCGTCTACGAGCAGTACTTC,CASSERGTVYEQYF
.,.,TRBJ2-3,TRBV30,TGTGCCCGGGGGGCCCCGCCGTCAGATACGCAGTATTTT,CARGAPPSDTQYF
.,.,TRBJ2-7,TRBV23-1,TGCGCCAGCCTGGAGCGAACACCATACGAGCAGTACTTC,CASLERTPYEQYF
.,TRBD1,TRBJ2-1,TRBV4-3,TGCGCCAGCAGCCAAGAGCCCCCTACCGGGACAGGGACATACAATGAGCAGTTCTTC,CASSQEPPTGTGTYNEQFF
.,.,TRBJ2-7,TRBV6-6,TGTGCCAGTAGCCGGATCGTCGACGAGCAGTACTTC,CASSRIVDEQYF
.,TRBD1,TRBJ2-5,TRBV6-1,TGTGCCAGCAGTGAACAAGGCAGGGGGCCGGAGACCCAGTACTTC,CASSEQGRGPETQYF
.,TRBD2,TRBJ2-1,TRBV10-3,TGTGCCATCAGTGATGGGACTAGCGGGAGGGGTGAGCAGTTCTTC,CAISDGTSGRGEQFF
.,.,TRBJ1-2,TRBV6-6,TGTGCCAGCAGACTCTCGGGGGACTATGGCTACACCTTC,CASRLSGDYGYTF
.,.,TRBJ1-1,TRBV29-1,TGCAGCGTTGATCCACAGTCAGACACTGAAGCTTTCTTT,CSVDPQSDTEAFF
.,TRBD1,TRBJ1-5,TRBV10-3,TGTGCCATCAGCTCCGGGACAGGGGGCGTTTCGGGCAATCAGCCCCAGCATTTT,CAISSGTGGVSGNQPQHF
once,.,TRBJ1-1,TRBV5-4,TGTGCCAGCAACCCAGGAAACGGGGTAACTGAAGCTTTCTTT,CASNPGNGVTEAFF
.,.,TRBJ2-2,TRBV7-9,TGTGCCAACAGCCCCACAGGGAACACCGGGGAGCTGTTTTTT,CANSPTGNTGELFF
.,TRBD1,TRBJ1-2,TRBV28,TGTGCCAGCAGCCTGCGACAGGGAATCTATGGCTACACCTTC,CASSLRQGIYGYTF
once,.,TRBJ2-4,TRBV7-2,TGTGCCAGCAGCCCTACTGTGACCAAAAACATTCAGTACTTC,CASSPTVTKNIQYF
.,TRBD2,TRBJ2-5,TRBV7-9,TGTTCCAGCAGCCAGGGACTAGCGGGGGCGGTTGTAGAGACCCAGTACTTC,CSSSQGLAGAVVETQYF
.,TRBD1,TRBJ1-6,TRBV28,TGTGCCAGCAGTCCGGACAGGGGAGCTTATAATTCACCCCTCCACTTT,CASSPDRGAYNSPLHF
.,.,TRBJ2-1,TRBV4-3,TGCGCCAGCAGCCTCGACCACCCTTTATCCGGGGATGAGCAGTTCTTC,CASSLDHPLSGDEQFF
.,TRBD1,TRBJ2-5,TRBV2,TGTGCCAGCAGCGCTCCGGGACAGGTCGGAGAGACCCAGTACTTC,CASSAPGQVGETQYF
.,.,TRBJ1-2,TRBV5-6,TGTGCCAGCAGCGGAGAGATGGCCGGAGATTATGGCTACACCTTC,CASSGEMAGDYGYTF
.,.,TRBJ2-7,TRBV27,TGTGCCAGCAGTTTAGAGGGCGCGACGAATCATTACTTC,CASSLEGATNHYF
.,.,TRBJ2-5,TRBV7-2,TGTGCCACCAAATCGCGGGGAGGCCAAGAGACCCAGTACTTC,CATKSRGGQETQYF
.,.,TRBJ1-5,TRBV7-9,TGTGCCAGCAGCTCAGACAGTAGCAATCAGCCCCAGCATTTT,CASSSDSSNQPQHF
.,TRBD2,TRBJ2-1,TRBV10-2,TGCGCCAGCAGTGTCGGGAGGGGGGATGAGCAGTTCTTC,CASSVGRGDEQFF
.,.,TRBJ2-3,TRBV11-3,TGTGCCAGCAGCTTAACCAGTAACACAGATACGCAGTATTTT,CASSLTSNTDTQYF
few,TRBD1,TRBJ2-3,TRBV29-1,TGCAGCGTTGGACAGGGGACTAGCACAGATACGCAGTATTTT,CSVGQGTSTDTQYF
few,TRBD2,TRBJ2-2,TRBV6-4,TGTGCCAGCAGTGACAGCGGGGGGTTTACCGGGGAGCTGTTTTTT,CASSDSGGFTGELFF
.,.,TRBJ2-7,TRBV6-5,TGTGCCACCTCGCCGGGAAACTCGAGCCAGTACTTC,CATSPGNSSQYF
few,.,TRBJ2-4,TRBV4-3,TGCGCCAGCAGCCAAGATTTAGCTCCGCTAGCCAAAAACATTCAGTACTTC,CASSQDLAPLAKNIQYF
.,.,TRBJ2-5,TRBV28,TGTGCCAGCAGGAGGACAGAGCAAGAGACCCAGTACTTC,CASRRTEQETQYF
.,.,TRBJ1-2,TRBV27,TGTGCCAGCAGTTTTTATCCACCCTCATATGACATCTATGGCTACACCTTC,CASSFYPPSYDIYGYTF
.,TRBD1,TRBJ2-4,TRBV11-2,TGTGCCAGCAGCTTGGTGGGACAGGGGTCCAAAAACATTCAGTACTTC,CASSLVGQGSKNIQYF
.,TRBD1,TRBJ2-2,TRBV7-3,TGTGCCAGCAGTATACAGGGACAGGTGACCGGGGAGCTGTTTTTT,CASSIQGQVTGELFF
few,.,TRBJ2-2,TRBV7-9,TGTGCCAGCAGCTTATTGGGGGCTAACACCGGGGAGCTGTTTTTT,CASSLLGANTGELFF
.,.,TRBJ2-3,TRBV6-1,TGTGCCAGCAGTGAATTAGGTAGCGGAGGACTTATCAGCACAGATACGCAGTATTTT,CASSELGSGGLISTDTQYF
.,TRBD2,TRBJ2-7,TRBV5-1,TGCGCCAGCAGCTTCAGGACTAGCGGGTCCGACGAGCAGTACTTC,CASSFRTSGSDEQYF
.,TRBD2,TRBJ2-1,TRBV10-3,TGTGCCATCAGTGGTACGGGACTAGCGGGGGGTGGCAATGAGCAGTTCTTC,CAISGTGLAGGGNEQFF
.,.,TRBJ2-3,TRBV25-1,TGTGCCAGCAGTGACACAGTCACAGATACGCAGTATTTT,CASSDTVTDTQYF
.,TRBD1,TRBJ1-2,TRBV30,TGTGCCTGGAGGCGCCCTGACAGGGGGCTTGAAGGCTACACCTTC,CAWRRPDRGLEGYTF
.,.,TRBJ1-2,TRBV7-6,TGTGCCAGCAGCTTAGCGGACAACTGTGGCTACACCTTC,CASSLADNCGYTF
.,TRBD2,TRBJ2-3,TRBV29-1,TGCAGCGTTGTGATGTTTTCGGGCGGGAGAGGAGATACGCAGTATTTT,CSVVMFSGGRGDTQYF
.,TRBD1,TRBJ1-2,TRBV10-2,TGCGCCAGCCGGGACAGGGGAGGCTATGGCTACACCTTC,CASRDRGGYGYTF
few,TRBD2,TRBJ2-7,TRBV5-6,TGTGCCAGCAGCAGACTAGCGGGAGGGACCTACGAGCAGTACTTC,CASSRLAGGTYEQYF
.,TRBD1,TRBJ2-1,TRBV29-1,TGCAGCGTCCCACCCTCAGACCTGGGGACAGGGTCGATATATGAGCAGTTCTTC,CSVPPSDLGTGSIYEQFF
.,TRBD1,TRBJ1-4,TRBV19,TGTGCCAGTAGTCCGAGGAGGGACAGGGCTTCCGTTAATGAAAAACTGTTTTTT,CASSPRRDRASVNEKLFF
.,TRBD1,TRBJ2-7,TRBV7-2,TGTGCCAGCAGCTTAGGTCCGCCCGGGACAGGGGTCTCCGAGCAGTACTTC,CASSLGPPGTGVSEQYF